A single sample gave rise to the 22 T cell receptor beta chains below, sequenced in a study of spatial heterogeneity in lung cancer. Stated time point: sample taken at primary tumor resection. From tumor, nontumor lung or frozen PBMC, whole RNA was taken unsorted for sequencing. TCRdb analysed the 5' RACE reads with MiXCR anew, one entry per CDR3 protein. The repertoire consists of 9,500 to 15,000 distinct CDR3 sequences, with 6.2% occurring once and the leading ten covering about 9.4%. The material sequenced was normal lung tissue next to the tumor, taken at surgery. These receptors all come from a male donor with early-stage non-small cell lung cancer.

The V gene is TRBV28, the J gene TRBJ2-3; D gene unclear. CDR3 length: 15 residues. V was pared by 3 bases and J by 0 bases, with 10 bases between. The V gene's germline CDR1 is MDHEN and CDR2 SYDVKM. CDR3 nucleotide sequence: TGTGCCAGCAGTTTTGATGGCATTAGCACAGATACGCAGTATTTT. Translated, it gives CASSFDGISTDTQYF.

On this clonotype itself: One base away lies a much larger clone, so this may be a sequencing read error. The chain carries TRBV27 and TRBJ1-1; maybe TRBD1 (6 bases). Germline-derived CDR1 and CDR2 are MNHEY and SMNVEV (reference sequence). The CDR3 length is 15 residues. V shed 4 bases and J shed 7 bases, with 19 bases lying between them. CDR3 bases: TGTGCCAGCAGTTCAGACACACCAGGGGTCAATGAAGCTTTCTTT. Its protein product is CASSSDTPGVNEAFF.

This clonotype was detected many times. V usage is TRBV5-4 and J usage is TRBJ2-7, with 12 bases matching TRBD1. Germline trimming cut 4 bases from V and 3 bases from J; bases unmatched to any gene: 5. The CDR3 spans 15 residues. Germline values: CDR1 SGHNT, CDR2 YYREEE (reference sequence). In nucleotides, the CDR3 is TGTGCCAGCAGCCCGGGGACAGGGGGCATCTACGAGCAGTACTTC. Its protein product is CASSPGTGGIYEQYF.

At least ten counts were recorded for this clonotype. V and J are TRBV9 and TRBJ2-1; D is possibly TRBD2 (6 bases). Trimming took off 0 bases at V and 10 bases at J, with 8 bases between the two ends. This CDR3 is 12 amino acids long. Germline CDR1 SGDLS, CDR2 YYNGEE. The CDR3 sequence is CASSVAEGEQFF. CDR3 DNA: TGTGCCAGCAGCGTAGCGGAGGGAGAGCAGTTCTTC.

This clonotype was counted at least ten times. The gene calls are TRBV2 and TRBJ1-5, with D perhaps matching TRBD1 (5 bases). V was pared by 4 bases and J by 6 bases, with 16 bases between. This CDR3 is 15 amino acids long. CDR1 and CDR2 (germline): SNHLY, FYNNEI. DNA for the CDR3: TGTGCCAGCAGTGGAGTGACCGGGGGTCGTCAGCCCCAGCATTTT. It codes for CASSGVTGGRQPQHF.

This clonotype was found many times. The chain is built from TRBV11-1 and TRBJ2-7; D ambiguous. The V end was cut by 3 bases, the J end by 0 bases, with 9 bases between. Germline V gene lookup returns CDR1 SGHAT and CDR2 FQDESV (reference sequence). The CDR3 has 14 amino acids. This CDR3 reads CASSFFGISYEQYF. CDR3 sequence (DNA): TGTGCCAGCAGCTTCTTTGGTATCTCCTACGAGCAGTACTTC.

Many counts were recorded for this clonotype. The chain has TRBV7-2 and TRBJ2-3, with 8 bases matching TRBD1. The germline CDR1 and CDR2 sequences are SGHTA and FQGNSA. Losses at the gene ends were 7 bases for V and 2 bases for J; bases not matched to a gene: 5. The CDR3 consists of 14 residues. The CDR3 here is CASTPDRATDTQYF. The CDR3 coding sequence is TGTGCCAGCACCCCGGACAGGGCCACAGATACGCAGTATTTT. Together with reference TRBV7-2 and TRBJ2-3, the CDR3 gives the full variable domain: GAGVSQSPSNKVTEKGKDVELRCDPISGHTALYWYRQSLGQGLEFLIYFQGNSAPDKSGLPSDRFSAERTGGSVSTLTIQRTQQEDSAVYLCASTPDRATDTQYFGPGTRLTVL.

This clonotype was detected many times. V gene TRBV10-2 combines with J gene TRBJ1-3; 7 nucleotides agree with TRBD1. This CDR3 spans 15 amino acids. V dropped 4 bases and J dropped 2; count of bases not matched to a gene: 5. Per the germline V gene, CDR1 is WSHSY and CDR2 is SAAADI. The CDR3 bases are TGCGCCAGCAGTGCCTTACAGGGGCCTGGAAACACCATATATTTT. Protein product: CASSALQGPGNTIYF.

This clonotype was observed a few times. This chain links TRBV7-2 with TRBJ2-3, with D possibly matching TRBD2 (6 bases). This CDR3 comprises 13 residues. V lost 5 bases and J 5 bases, leaving 11 bases between the germline ends. Germline-derived CDR1 and CDR2 are SGHTA and FQGNSA. Here the CDR3 DNA reads TGTGCCAGCAGCCGGGACTCGTTAGATACGCAGTATTTT. Translated, it gives CASSRDSLDTQYF.

This clonotype rates as large (0.1 to 1%). The J gene is TRBJ2-1, the V gene TRBV29-1, with D possibly called TRBD1 or TRBD2 (5 bases each). Between the trimmed V and J ends, which lost 5 bases and 0 bases, there was a span of 14 bases. Germline V gives CDR1 SQVTM, CDR2 ANQGSEA. CDR3 length: 15 residues. CDR3 DNA sequence: TGCAGCGTTTCCCCTGGGGGTACCTCCTACAATGAGCAGTTCTTC. It specifies CSVSPGGTSYNEQFF.

The chain combines TRBV20-1 with TRBJ2-5, with 10 bases that match TRBD1. Germline CDR1 DFQATT, CDR2 SNEGSKA (reference sequence). Trimming at V came to 6 bases and at J to 5 bases, leaving 9 bases not matched to a gene. The CDR3 is made up of 14 amino acids. CDR3: CSAPLTGGAETQYF. In DNA form, the CDR3 reads TGCAGTGCGCCTTTGACAGGGGGCGCGGAGACCCAGTACTTC.

This clonotype counts as medium-sized. The chain links TRBV11-2 to TRBJ2-7, with D perhaps assigned TRBD1 or TRBD2 (7 bases each). This CDR3 is built from 15 residues. V dropped 6 bases and J dropped 4 bases, with 19 bases sitting between them. Germline CDR1 is SGHAT and CDR2 is FQNNGV. As DNA, the CDR3 is TGTGCCAGCAGGGGGAGGGGACAGAGGAAATACGAGCAGTACTTC. Translation: CASRGRGQRKYEQYF.

This clonotype was recorded at least ten times. The V gene is TRBV7-3, the J gene TRBJ2-7; a weak D match, TRBD1 (5 bases). Germline V gene lookup returns CDR1 SGHTA and CDR2 FQGTGA. With 2 bases removed from V and 0 bases from J, the gap between germline ends came to 5 bases. CDR3 length: 13 amino acids. The CDR3 nucleotides read TGTGCCAGCAGCTTAGACAGCTCCTACGAGCAGTACTTC. It is translated as CASSLDSSYEQYF.

This chain uses TRBV6-2 or TRBV6-3 with TRBJ1-5; D perhaps matches TRBD1 (5 bases). Deletions cut 2 bases from V and 6 bases from J, with 8 bases between. CDR1 is MNHEY and CDR2 is SVGEGT in the germline V gene. This CDR3 has 13 amino acids. CDR3 residues: CASSYRDPQPQHF. The CDR3 nucleotides are TGTGCCAGCAGTTACCGGGACCCTCAGCCCCAGCATTTT.

This chain joins TRBV6-5 and TRBJ2-2; TRBD1 matches 9 bases. CDR1 and CDR2 from the germline V gene are MNHEY and SVGAGI. V shed 7 bases and J 5 bases; nucleotides not matched to a gene: 8. This CDR3 is built from 15 residues. The CDR3 protein is CASTRTGEGTGELFF. In DNA form, the CDR3 reads TGTGCCAGCACGCGGACAGGGGAAGGGACCGGGGAGCTGTTTTTT.

This clonotype was picked up many times. J is TRBJ2-2 and V is TRBV4-3, with 7 bases lining up with TRBD2. The CDR3 loop spans 16 amino acids. Losses at the gene ends were 1 base for V and 4 bases for J; bases not matched to a gene: 6. Germline CDR1 reads LGHNA; CDR2 reads YSLEER. This CDR3 is CASSQGAAGVTGELFF. For the CDR3, the DNA is TGCGCCAGCAGCCAAGGAGCCGCGGGAGTCACCGGGGAGCTGTTTTTT.

By sample fraction, this clonotype is medium-sized (0.01 to 0.1%). The chain joins TRBV5-6 to TRBJ1-5; D is perhaps TRBD1 (5 bases). The germline V gene encodes CDR1 SGHDT and CDR2 YYEEEE. Trimming left V 4 bases short and J 5 bases short, with 19 bases between. The length of the CDR3 is 16 residues. CDR3 DNA: TGTGCCAGCAGCCGAAGGGGCAGGGCATACGATCAGCCCCAGCATTTT. It encodes CASSRRGRAYDQPQHF.

This clonotype was recorded a few times. The chain has TRBV10-3 and TRBJ2-7; D remains ambiguous. This CDR3 has 15 amino acids. The germline V and J ends were trimmed by 4 bases and 0 bases, with 13 bases remaining between them. Germline-derived CDR1 and CDR2 are ENHRY and SYGVKD. CDR3 region: CAISGVPQRSYEQYF. CDR3 bases: TGTGCCATCAGTGGGGTCCCACAGCGCTCCTACGAGCAGTACTTC.

The sample holds many counts of this clonotype. The chain combines TRBV18 with TRBJ2-7, with D perhaps being TRBD1 or TRBD2 (5 bases each). CDR3 length: 13 amino acids. Germline V lookup: CDR1 KGHSH, CDR2 LQKENI. V was clipped by 4 bases and J by 6 bases, with 13 bases between them. The CDR3 bases are TGTGCCAGCTCACTGGGGCGGGCAAGCGAGCAGTACTTC. Amino acids: CASSLGRASEQYF.

The chain recombines TRBV28 with TRBJ2-3, with D tentatively TRBD1 (5 bases). The CDR3 sequence is 18 residues long. V was clipped by 1 base and J by 1 base, with 18 bases between them. The germline V gene encodes CDR1 MDHEN and CDR2 SYDVKM. The CDR3 loop is CASSLSLAATVRTDTQYF. In nucleotides, the CDR3 is TGTGCCAGCAGTTTATCCCTGGCCGCGACAGTCCGCACAGATACGCAGTATTTT.

This clonotype was seen many times. The chain carries TRBV12-3 or TRBV12-4 and TRBJ2-1, with 7 bases lining up with TRBD2. The length of the CDR3 is 15 residues. Germline trimming cut 4 bases from V and 5 bases from J; bases unmatched to any gene: 8. The CDR3 region is CASSWRLAENNEQFF. CDR3 bases: TGTGCCAGCAGTTGGCGGCTAGCGGAGAACAATGAGCAGTTCTTC.

In this sample, this clonotype turned up many times. The V gene is TRBV6-1, the J gene TRBJ2-7, with D perhaps matching TRBD2 (6 bases). CDR3 length: 14 residues. The germline gives CDR1 MNHNS, CDR2 SASEGT. V lost 7 bases and J 0 bases, leaving 13 bases between the germline ends. This chain's CDR3 is CASTEGSLSYEQYF. For the CDR3, the DNA is TGTGCCAGCACGGAGGGGTCTCTCTCCTACGAGCAGTACTTC.